This record looks at one T cell receptor (beta chain) sequence and its context. The antigen remains undetermined. The data were obtained in a study of CD8+CD57+ T cells in acquired aplastic anemia. Background on the study: An average of 3.2 ug of DNA was obtained from sorted CD4+ and CD8+ cells.

Study-wide results and limits: Approximately 29 was the count of CD8+ CDR3 sequences that patients shared with controls. Controls did not differ significantly from patients in CD8+ Simpson's diversity.

Researchers used genomic DNA as the template to profile TCR beta VDJ and CDR3. TCRdb re-analysed the reads in MiXCR, keeping a single row per CDR3 protein. The profile shows about 160,000 distinct CDR3 sequences, around 45% of them singletons. CDR3 size: 14 residues. V lost 6 bases to trimming and J lost 2 bases; unmatched junction nucleotides: 7. CDR1 and CDR2 from the germline V gene are LNHDA and SQIVND (reference sequence). This sequence was found in a human donor in good health. Sequencing was done on a sample of sorted CD4+, CD8+, or CD8+CD57+ T cells (not recorded which) from PBMCs. The V and J genes are TRBV19 and TRBJ2-7; 7 positions match TRBD1. CDR3 DNA sequence: TGTGCCAGTAGCGCGACAGGGCGAACCTACGAGCAGTACTTC. Amino acid sequence: CASSATGRTYEQYF. Full variable domain (missing parts from reference TRBV19 and TRBJ2-7): DGGITQSPKYLFRKEGQNVTLSCEQNLNHDAMYWYRQDPGQGLRLIYYSQIVNDFQKGDIAEGYSVSREKKESFPLTVTSAQKNPTAFYLCASSATGRTYEQYFGPGTRLTVT.